This T cell receptor beta chain was recorded in a study of cytomegalovirus exposure and HLA in healthy donors. Study summary: The study's early data release held roughly 91 million unique TCRs from HLA-typed donors.

Germline CDR1 MDHEN, CDR2 SYDVKM. The CDR3 contains 14 residues. Trimming stripped 7 bases from V and 4 bases from J, with 14 bases between. As concerns this clone: Its cognate antigen is unknown.

The PCR employed 60 Vbeta primers together with 13 Jbeta primers. The method was immunoSEQ multiplex PCR; TCRdb's version includes in-frame clones alone and lacks a portion of them. Among 100,000 to 150,000 clones listed, approximately 85% were seen once. Overall study findings and caveats: A later analysis linked a missense DCLRE1C variant to TCR beta V- and J-gene trimming.

V gene TRBV28 combines with J gene TRBJ1-5, with D unresolved. The clonotype comes from a male donor in good health and CMV-seropositive. The sample was PBMCs. The CDR3 DNA is TGTGCCAGCAAACTAGGGCATAAGAATCAGCCCCAGCATTTT. Protein sequence: CASKLGHKNQPQHF.